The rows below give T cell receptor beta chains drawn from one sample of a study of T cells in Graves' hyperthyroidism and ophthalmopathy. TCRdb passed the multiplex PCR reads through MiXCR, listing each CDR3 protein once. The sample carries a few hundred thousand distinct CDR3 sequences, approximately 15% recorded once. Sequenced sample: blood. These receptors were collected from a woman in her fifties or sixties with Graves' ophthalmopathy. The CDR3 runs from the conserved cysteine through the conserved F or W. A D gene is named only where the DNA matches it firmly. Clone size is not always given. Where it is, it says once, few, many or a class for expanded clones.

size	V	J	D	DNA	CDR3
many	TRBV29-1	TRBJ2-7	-	TGCAGCGTCAGGGATGGTGTTCACGAGCAGTACTTC	CSVRDGVHEQYF
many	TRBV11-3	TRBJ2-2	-	TGTGCCAGCAGCTTAGCTGATGGGGAGCTGTTTTTT	CASSLADGELFF
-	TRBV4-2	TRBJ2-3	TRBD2	TGTGCCAGCAGCCAAGTAATCCGGCGGGGGTCTTGGACAGATACGCAGTATTTT	CASSQVIRRGSWTDTQYF
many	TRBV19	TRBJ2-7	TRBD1	TGTGCCAGTAGTGCGACCGCGGGACAGGGATCCTACGAGCAGTACTTC	CASSATAGQGSYEQYF
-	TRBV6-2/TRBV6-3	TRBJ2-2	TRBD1	TGTGCCAGCAGTTACTCTGGGCAGGGGGCGCGCACCGGGGAGCTGTTTTTT	CASSYSGQGARTGELFF
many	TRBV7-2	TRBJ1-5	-	TGTGCCAGCAGCACCTCAGGGGTTTGGAATCAGCCCCAGCATTTT	CASSTSGVWNQPQHF
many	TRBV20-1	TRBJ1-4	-	TGCAGCGTTAACCGCCCCCTTAATGAAAAACTGTTTTTT	CSVNRPLNEKLFF
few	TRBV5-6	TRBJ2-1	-	TGTGCCAGCAGCTTGGCCGGGCGGAACCCCTACAATGAGCAGTTCTTC	CASSLAGRNPYNEQFF
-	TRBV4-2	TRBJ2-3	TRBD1	TGTGCCAGCAGCCAAAACCGACAGGGGGCAGATACGCAGTATTTT	CASSQNRQGADTQYF
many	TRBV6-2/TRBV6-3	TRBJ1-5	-	TGTGCCAGCAGTGGAATCAATCAGCCCCAGCATTTT	CASSGINQPQHF
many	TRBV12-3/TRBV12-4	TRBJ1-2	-	TGTGCCAGTCAGTTTTTAGGGGCGCGGCGGGGCTACACCTTC	CASQFLGARRGYTF
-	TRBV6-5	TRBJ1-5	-	TGTGCCAGCAGTTACTCCGCGGGCGGCAATCAGCCCCAGCATTTT	CASSYSAGGNQPQHF
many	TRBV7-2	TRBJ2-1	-	TGTGCCAGCAGCCTCCGAACTAGCTCCTACAATGAGCAGTTCTTC	CASSLRTSSYNEQFF
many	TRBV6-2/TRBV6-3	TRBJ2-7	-	TGTGCCAGCAGTTACAGCGGATCCTACGAGCAGTACTTC	CASSYSGSYEQYF
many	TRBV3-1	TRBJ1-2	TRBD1	TGTGCCAGCAGCTTAAGACAGGGCTATGGCTACACCTTC	CASSLRQGYGYTF
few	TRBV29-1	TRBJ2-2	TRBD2	TGCAGCGTTGAAGACGAGGGACTAGCGGGAGGGCGGATCGGGGAGCTGTTTTTT	CSVEDEGLAGGRIGELFF
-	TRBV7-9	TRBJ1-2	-	TGTGCCAGCAGCTTATCCCCCTCCGGCTACACCTTC	CASSLSPSGYTF
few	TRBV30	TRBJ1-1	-	TGTGCCTGGAGTGAGACCTTGAACACTGAAGCTTTCTTT	CAWSETLNTEAFF
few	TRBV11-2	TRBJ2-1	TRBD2	TGTGCCAGCAGTTTCGTAGGGACTAGCGGGAGGGAGCAGTTCTTC	CASSFVGTSGREQFF
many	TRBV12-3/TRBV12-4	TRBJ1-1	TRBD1	TGTGCCAGCATCCCAGGGCCAGGGGGCCAAGCTTTCTTT	CASIPGPGGQAFF
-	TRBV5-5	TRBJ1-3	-	TGTGCCAGCAGCTTACCGGGACGGCCCTCTGGAAACACCATATATTTT	CASSLPGRPSGNTIYF
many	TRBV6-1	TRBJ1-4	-	TGTGCCAGCAGTGAGCCGGGACGGAACGATAATGAAAAACTGTTTTTT	CASSEPGRNDNEKLFF
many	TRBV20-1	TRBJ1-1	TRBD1	TGCAGTGCCAGGACAGGGGGCGAGGGTGAAGCTTTCTTT	CSARTGGEGEAFF
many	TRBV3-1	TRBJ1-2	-	TGTGCCAGCAGCCATAAGGCAGCTAACTATGGCTACACCTTC	CASSHKAANYGYTF
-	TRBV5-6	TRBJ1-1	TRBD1	TGTGCCAGCAGCTTGAGGACAGGGGAAGGAGCTTTCTTT	CASSLRTGEGAFF
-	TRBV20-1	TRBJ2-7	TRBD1	TGCAGTGCTACAGCAGGGGGAAGCTCCTACGAGCAGTACTTC	CSATAGGSSYEQYF
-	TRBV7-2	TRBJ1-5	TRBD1	TGTGCCAGCAGCTCCCAAGGACAGGGTCGGATGAAGGGCAATCAGCCCCAGCATTTT	CASSSQGQGRMKGNQPQHF
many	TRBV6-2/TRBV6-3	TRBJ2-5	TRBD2	TGTGCCAGCAGTCACCGCGGGGTAGCGGGAGGAGGTTCAGAGACCCAGTACTTC	CASSHRGVAGGGSETQYF